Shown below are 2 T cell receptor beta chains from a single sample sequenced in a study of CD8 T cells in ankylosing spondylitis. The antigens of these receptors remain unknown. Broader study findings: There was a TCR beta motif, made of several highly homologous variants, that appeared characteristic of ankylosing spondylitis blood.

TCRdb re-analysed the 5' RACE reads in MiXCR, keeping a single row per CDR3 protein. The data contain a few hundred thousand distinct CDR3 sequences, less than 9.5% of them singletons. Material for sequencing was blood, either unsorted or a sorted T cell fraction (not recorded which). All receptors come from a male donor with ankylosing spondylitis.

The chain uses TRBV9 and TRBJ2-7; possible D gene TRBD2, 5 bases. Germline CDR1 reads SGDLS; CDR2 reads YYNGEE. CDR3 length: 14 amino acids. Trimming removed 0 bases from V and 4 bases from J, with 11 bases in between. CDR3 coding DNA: TGTGCCAGCAGCGTAGGACGGGGTTATTACGAGCAGTACTTC. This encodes CASSVGRGYYEQYF.

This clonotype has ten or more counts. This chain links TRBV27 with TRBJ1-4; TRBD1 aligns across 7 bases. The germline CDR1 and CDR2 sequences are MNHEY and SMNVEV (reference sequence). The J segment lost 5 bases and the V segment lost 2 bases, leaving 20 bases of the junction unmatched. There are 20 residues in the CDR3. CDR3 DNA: TGTGCCAGCAGTTTAAAGGGAAGGGGGCGTTCGGCCCACACCAATGAAAAACTGTTTTTT. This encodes CASSLKGRGRSAHTNEKLFF.